Sequencing of this TCR beta chain was carried out in a study of blood T cells in healthy people across ages (dated by TCRdb to the mid-2010s). About the investigation overall: In model experiments, template switching captured about one uniquely barcoded TCR beta cDNA molecule for every two T cells. To track age-related changes in TCR beta repertoire diversity, the study relied on deep sequencing normalized with unique cDNA molecular identifiers. The donors were divided into four age groups: young (average around 16 years), middle-aged (about 39), aged (about 60) and long-lived (roughly 82). To avoid experimental bias, donors of different ages were distributed randomly across sequencing lanes. For two donors (one aged 18 to 29 and one aged 80 or older), the study analyzed two additional independent replicas of 1 million unique cDNA reads from the same blood draw.

As concerns this clonotype: What antigen it recognizes has not been identified. No base-level quality is on record; no much larger clone is a single base apart.

Findings and caveats that apply to the study as a whole: Because profiling used bulk unsorted PBMCs, naive and antigen-experienced compartments could not be compared conclusively. Compared with the aged group, the long-lived group had more naive CD4+ T cells, fewer expanded clones and increased TCR diversity, a pattern suggesting age selection. As age increased, observed TCR beta diversity per million T cells dropped in a roughly linear way, and a significant reduction was already evident by age about 36. A strong correlation was found between observed TCR beta diversity and the percentage of naive T cells measured by flow cytometry. Donor CMV infection status was unknown, potentially confounding age-related changes in expanded clonotypes. Estimates of total diversity from one million sequenced T cells were regarded as lower bounds and underestimates.

The method behind the library was 5' RACE. Sequencing used an Illumina HiSeq 2500. A second PCR of 7 to 11 cycles was performed with a sample-barcoded 5' primer and a J-beta primer mix. A unique molecular identifier was introduced onto each TCR beta cDNA molecule by a template-switch 5' adaptor carrying 12 random nucleotides. Each sample yielded at least 2.5 million CDR3-containing paired-end reads. The Mint cDNA synthesis kit, primed by a TRBC-specific oligonucleotide, was used to synthesize first-strand cDNA from all RNA. All cDNA was treated with uracil-DNA glycosylase and then went through a first 18-cycle PCR with the universal primers M1SS and BC2_uni_R. Turning to the authors' computational methods: Normalization of each sample was performed by random selection of 1 million high-quality reads, each carrying a distinct molecular identifier. Reads with shared molecular identifiers were discarded instead of being binned into consensus sequences. MiTCR, with a Q25 quality threshold and the strictest error-elimination algorithm, was used for CDR3 identification, clonotype clustering and error correction. A nonparametric unseen species model with Euler transformation was used to estimate a lower bound on total TCR beta diversity. TCRdb reran the public reads through fastp at Q25 and MiXCR, keeping productive beta chains. CDR3 protein duplicates are merged, each entry listing the most common genes and DNA. The V and J calls come from TCRdb's annotation, not from the publication. The sample table lists about 1.5 million distinct CDR3 sequences, about 40% of them with a count of one. 6.5% to 10% of the sample goes to the ten largest clones.

The roughly 42 donors, aged roughly 6 to 95 years, were systemically healthy Caucasian individuals from Russia. Each donor gave ten milliliters of peripheral blood, collected into EDTA-treated Vacutainer tubes. PBMCs were isolated by Ficoll-Paque density-gradient centrifugation, with at least 7 million obtained per sample. Total RNA, at least 5.5 micrograms per sample, was extracted from PBMCs with Trizol reagent. For every donor, an aliquot of PBMCs went through flow cytometry to measure the percentages of naive CD45RAhigh/CD27high T cells. The CDR3 runs 14 amino acids, cysteine and phenylalanine included. Only the CDR3 region is kept as DNA, spanning 42 bases read in frame from base 1. Between the V and J ends, shortened by 6 bases and 4 bases respectively, the junction contains 15 bases.

Source material: blood. The receptor was isolated from a woman between 18 and 29 years old in good health. Recombination joined TRBV12-3 or TRBV12-4 with TRBJ1-2; the D gene cannot be resolved reliably. The CDR3 region reads CASRRSTGLYGYTF. The DNA sequence follows: TGTGCCAGCAGAAGGTCGACGGGTCTCTATGGCTACACCTTC.